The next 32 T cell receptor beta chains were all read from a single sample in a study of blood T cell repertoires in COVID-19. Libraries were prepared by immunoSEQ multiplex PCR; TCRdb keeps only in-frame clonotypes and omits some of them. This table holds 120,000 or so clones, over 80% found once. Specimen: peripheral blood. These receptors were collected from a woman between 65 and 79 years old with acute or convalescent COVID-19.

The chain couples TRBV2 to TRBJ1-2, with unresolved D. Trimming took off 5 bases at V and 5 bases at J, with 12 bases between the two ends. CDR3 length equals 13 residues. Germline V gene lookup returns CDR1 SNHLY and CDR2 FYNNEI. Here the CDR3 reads CASSPSPQYGYTF. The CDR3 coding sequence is TGTGCCAGCAGTCCTAGCCCACAATATGGCTACACCTTC.

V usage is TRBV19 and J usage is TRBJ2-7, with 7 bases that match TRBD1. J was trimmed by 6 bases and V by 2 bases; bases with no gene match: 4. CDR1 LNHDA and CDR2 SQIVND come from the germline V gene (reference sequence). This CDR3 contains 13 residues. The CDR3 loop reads CASSIRGTAEQYF. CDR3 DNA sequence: TGTGCCAGTAGTATACGAGGGACAGCCGAGCAGTACTTC. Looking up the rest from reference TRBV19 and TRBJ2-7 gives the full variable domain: DGGITQSPKYLFRKEGQNVTLSCEQNLNHDAMYWYRQDPGQGLRLIYYSQIVNDFQKGDIAEGYSVSREKKESFPLTVTSAQKNPTAFYLCASSIRGTAEQYFGPGTRLTVT.

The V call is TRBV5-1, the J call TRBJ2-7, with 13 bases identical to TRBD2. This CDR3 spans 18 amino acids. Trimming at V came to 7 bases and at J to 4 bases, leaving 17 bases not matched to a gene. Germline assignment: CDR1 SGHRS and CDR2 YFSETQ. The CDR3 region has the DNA TGCGCCAGCCCCCCCCAAACTAGCGGGGGGGCCGGGAGGTACGAGCAGTACTTC. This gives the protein CASPPQTSGGAGRYEQYF. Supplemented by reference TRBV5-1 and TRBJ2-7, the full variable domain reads KAGVTQTPRYLIKTRGQQVTLSCSPISGHRSVSWYQQTPGQGLQFLFEYFSETQRNKGNFPGRFSGRQFSNSRSEMNVSTLELGDSALYLCASPPQTSGGAGRYEQYFGPGTRLTVT.

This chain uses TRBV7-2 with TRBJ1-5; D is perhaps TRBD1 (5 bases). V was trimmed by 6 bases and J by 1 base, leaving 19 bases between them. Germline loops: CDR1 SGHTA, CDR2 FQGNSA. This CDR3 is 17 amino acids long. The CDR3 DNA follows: TGTGCCAGCAGTAAAATATCGGGGCGGGGGAGCAATCAGCCCCAGCATTTT. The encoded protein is CASSKISGRGSNQPQHF.

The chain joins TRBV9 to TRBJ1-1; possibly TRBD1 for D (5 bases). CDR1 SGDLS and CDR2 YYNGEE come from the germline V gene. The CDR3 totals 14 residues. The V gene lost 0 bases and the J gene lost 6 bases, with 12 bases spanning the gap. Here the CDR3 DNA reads TGTGCCAGCAGCGTAGAGGGCAGGGAGGCTGAAGCTTTCTTT. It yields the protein CASSVEGREAEAFF. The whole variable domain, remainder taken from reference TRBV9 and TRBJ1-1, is DSGVTQTPKHLITATGQRVTLRCSPRSGDLSVYWYQQSLDQGLQFLIQYYNGEERAKGNILERFSAQQFPDLHSELNLSSLELGDSALYFCASSVEGREAEAFFGQGTRLTVV.

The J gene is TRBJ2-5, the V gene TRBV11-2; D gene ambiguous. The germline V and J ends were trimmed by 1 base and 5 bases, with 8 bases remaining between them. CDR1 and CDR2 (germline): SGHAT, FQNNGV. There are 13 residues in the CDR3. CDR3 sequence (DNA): TGTGCCAGCAGCTTAGCCCCGCGGGAGACCCAGTACTTC. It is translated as CASSLAPRETQYF.

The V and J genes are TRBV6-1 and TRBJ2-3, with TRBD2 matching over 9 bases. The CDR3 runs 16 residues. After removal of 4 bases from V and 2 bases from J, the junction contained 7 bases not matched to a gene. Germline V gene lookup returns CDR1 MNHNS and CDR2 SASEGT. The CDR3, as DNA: TGTGCCAGCAGTGCCGAAAGCGGGGGGCCCACAGATACGCAGTATTTT. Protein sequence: CASSAESGGPTDTQYF.

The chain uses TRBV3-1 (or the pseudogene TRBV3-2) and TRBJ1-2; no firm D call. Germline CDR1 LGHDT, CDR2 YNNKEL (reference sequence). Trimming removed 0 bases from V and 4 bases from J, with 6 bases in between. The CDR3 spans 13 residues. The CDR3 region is CASSQDGVYGYTF. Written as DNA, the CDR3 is TGTGCCAGCAGCCAAGATGGAGTCTATGGCTACACCTTC.

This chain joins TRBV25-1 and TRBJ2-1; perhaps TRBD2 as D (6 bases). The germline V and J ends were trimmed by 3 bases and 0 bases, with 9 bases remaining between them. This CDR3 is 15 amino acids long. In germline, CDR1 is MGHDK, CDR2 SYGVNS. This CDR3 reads CASSDGSSSYNEQFF. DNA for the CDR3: TGTGCCAGCAGTGACGGGAGTAGCTCCTACAATGAGCAGTTCTTC.

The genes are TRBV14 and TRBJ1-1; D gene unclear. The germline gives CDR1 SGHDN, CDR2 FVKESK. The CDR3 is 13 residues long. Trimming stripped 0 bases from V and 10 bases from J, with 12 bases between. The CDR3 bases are TGTGCCAGCAGCCAAGATTTACCGGGAGCAGCTTTCTTT. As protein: CASSQDLPGAAFF.

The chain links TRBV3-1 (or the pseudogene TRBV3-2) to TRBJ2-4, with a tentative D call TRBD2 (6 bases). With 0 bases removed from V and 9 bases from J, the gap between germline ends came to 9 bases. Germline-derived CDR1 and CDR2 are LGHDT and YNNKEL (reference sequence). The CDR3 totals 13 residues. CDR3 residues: CASSQERRGIQYF. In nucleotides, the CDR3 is TGTGCCAGCAGCCAAGAACGGCGGGGCATTCAGTACTTC.

The CDR3 coding sequence is TGCGCCAGCAGCCAACAGGGGGCAGCCGGCTATGGCTACACCTTC. Translation: CASSQQGAAGYGYTF. The J gene is TRBJ1-2, the V gene TRBV4-1; 8 nucleotides line up with TRBD1. This CDR3 contains 15 residues. Losses at the gene ends were 2 bases for V and 4 bases for J; bases not matched to a gene: 6. Germline assignment: CDR1 MGHRA and CDR2 YSYEKL.

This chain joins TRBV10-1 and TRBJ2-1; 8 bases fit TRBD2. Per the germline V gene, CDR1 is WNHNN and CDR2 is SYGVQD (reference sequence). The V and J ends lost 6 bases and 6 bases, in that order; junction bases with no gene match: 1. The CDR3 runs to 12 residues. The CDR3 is CASSLAGNEQFF. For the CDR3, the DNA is TGCGCCAGCAGCCTAGCGGGCAATGAGCAGTTCTTC.

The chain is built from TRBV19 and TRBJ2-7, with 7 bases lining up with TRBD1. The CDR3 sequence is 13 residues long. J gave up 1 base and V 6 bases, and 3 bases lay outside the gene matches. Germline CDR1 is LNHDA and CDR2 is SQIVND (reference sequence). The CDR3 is CASSGTASYEQYF. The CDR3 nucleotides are TGTGCCAGTAGCGGGACAGCATCCTACGAGCAGTACTTC.

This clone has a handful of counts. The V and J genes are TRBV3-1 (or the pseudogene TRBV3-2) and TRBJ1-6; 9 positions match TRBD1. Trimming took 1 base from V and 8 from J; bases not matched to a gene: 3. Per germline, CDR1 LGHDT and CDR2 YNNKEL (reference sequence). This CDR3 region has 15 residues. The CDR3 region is CASSQAGQGYSPLHF. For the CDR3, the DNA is TGTGCCAGCAGCCAAGCGGGACAGGGTTATTCACCCCTCCACTTT.

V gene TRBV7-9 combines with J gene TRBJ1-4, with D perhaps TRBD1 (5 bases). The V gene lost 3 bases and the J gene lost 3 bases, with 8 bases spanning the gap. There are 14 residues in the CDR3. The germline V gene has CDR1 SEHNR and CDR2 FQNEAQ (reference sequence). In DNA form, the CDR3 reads TGTGCCAGCAGCTTTCAAGGGGCTAATGAAAAACTGTTTTTT. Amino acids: CASSFQGANEKLFF.

The CDR3 protein is CASSHGRGAHEQYF. Written as DNA, the CDR3 is TGTGCCAGTAGTCATGGCAGGGGGGCCCACGAGCAGTACTTC. The rearrangement links TRBV19 to TRBJ2-7; TRBD1 is a possible D gene (7 bases). This CDR3 region has 14 residues. V lost 5 bases and J lost 5, with 16 bases in between. Per the germline V gene, CDR1 is LNHDA and CDR2 is SQIVND (reference sequence).

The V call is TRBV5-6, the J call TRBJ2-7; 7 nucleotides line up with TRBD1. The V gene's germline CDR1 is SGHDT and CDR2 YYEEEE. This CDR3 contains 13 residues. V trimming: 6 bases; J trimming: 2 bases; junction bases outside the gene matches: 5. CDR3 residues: CASTWTGTYEQYF. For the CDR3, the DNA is TGTGCCAGCACCTGGACAGGAACCTACGAGCAGTACTTC.

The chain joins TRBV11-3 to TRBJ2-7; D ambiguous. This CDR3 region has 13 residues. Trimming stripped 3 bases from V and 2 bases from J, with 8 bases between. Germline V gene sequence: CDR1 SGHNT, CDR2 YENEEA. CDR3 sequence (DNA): TGTGCCAGCAGCTTGAACAGAGCCTACGAGCAGTACTTC. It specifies CASSLNRAYEQYF.

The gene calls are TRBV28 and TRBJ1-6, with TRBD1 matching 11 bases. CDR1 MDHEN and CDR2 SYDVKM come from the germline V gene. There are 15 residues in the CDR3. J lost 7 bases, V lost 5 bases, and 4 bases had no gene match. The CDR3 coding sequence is TGTGCCAGCAGTCAAAGGACAGGGGGCAATTCACCCCTCCACTTT. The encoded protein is CASSQRTGGNSPLHF.

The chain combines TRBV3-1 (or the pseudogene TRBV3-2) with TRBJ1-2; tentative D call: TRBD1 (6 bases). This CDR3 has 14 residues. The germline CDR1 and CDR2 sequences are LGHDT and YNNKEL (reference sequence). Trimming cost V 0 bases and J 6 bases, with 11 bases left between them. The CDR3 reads CASSQDPNRDGYTF. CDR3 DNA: TGTGCCAGCAGCCAAGATCCCAACAGGGATGGCTACACCTTC.

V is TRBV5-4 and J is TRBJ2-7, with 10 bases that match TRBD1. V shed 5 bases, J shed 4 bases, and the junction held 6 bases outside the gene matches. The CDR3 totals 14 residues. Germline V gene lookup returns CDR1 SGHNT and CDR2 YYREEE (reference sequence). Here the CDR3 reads CASRQTGGGYEQYF. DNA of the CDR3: TGTGCCAGCAGACAGACAGGGGGCGGTTACGAGCAGTACTTC.

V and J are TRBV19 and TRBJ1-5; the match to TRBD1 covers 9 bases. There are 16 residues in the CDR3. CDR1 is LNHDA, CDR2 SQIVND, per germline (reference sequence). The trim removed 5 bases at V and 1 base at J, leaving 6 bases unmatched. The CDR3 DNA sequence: TGTGCCAGTAGTCCGGGACAGGGCAAAAGCAATCAGCCCCAGCATTTT. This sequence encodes CASSPGQGKSNQPQHF.

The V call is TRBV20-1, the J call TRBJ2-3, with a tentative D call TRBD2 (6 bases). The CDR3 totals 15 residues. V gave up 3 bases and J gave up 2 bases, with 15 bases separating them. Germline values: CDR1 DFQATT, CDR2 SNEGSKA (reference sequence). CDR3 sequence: CSASRRGPNTDTQYF. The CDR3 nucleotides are TGCAGTGCTAGTAGGCGGGGCCCGAACACAGATACGCAGTATTTT.

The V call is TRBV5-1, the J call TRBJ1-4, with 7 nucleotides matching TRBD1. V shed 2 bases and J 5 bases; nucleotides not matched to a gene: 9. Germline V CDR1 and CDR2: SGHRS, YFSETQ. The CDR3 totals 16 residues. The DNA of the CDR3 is TGCGCCAGCAGCTTAACCCTGGGACAGTCCAATGAAAAACTGTTTTTT. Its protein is CASSLTLGQSNEKLFF.

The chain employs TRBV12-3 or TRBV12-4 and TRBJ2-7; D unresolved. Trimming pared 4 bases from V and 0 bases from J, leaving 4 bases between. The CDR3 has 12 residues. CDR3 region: CASSSLSYEQYF. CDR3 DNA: TGTGCCAGCAGTTCCCTCTCCTACGAGCAGTACTTC.

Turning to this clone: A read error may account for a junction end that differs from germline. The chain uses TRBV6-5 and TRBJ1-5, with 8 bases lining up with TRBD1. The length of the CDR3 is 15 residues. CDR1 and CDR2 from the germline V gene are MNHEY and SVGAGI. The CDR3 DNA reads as TGTGCCAGCAGTGACTCAGGACAGGGTCGTCAGCCCCAGCATTTT. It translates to CASSDSGQGRQPQHF.

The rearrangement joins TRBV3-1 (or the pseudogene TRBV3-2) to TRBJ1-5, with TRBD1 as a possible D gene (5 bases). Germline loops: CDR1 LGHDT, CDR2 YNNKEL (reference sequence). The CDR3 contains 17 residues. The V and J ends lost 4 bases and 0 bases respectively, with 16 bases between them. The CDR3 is CASSRGLPTLSNQPQHF. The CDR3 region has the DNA TGTGCCAGCAGCCGGGGACTACCGACCCTTAGCAATCAGCCCCAGCATTTT.

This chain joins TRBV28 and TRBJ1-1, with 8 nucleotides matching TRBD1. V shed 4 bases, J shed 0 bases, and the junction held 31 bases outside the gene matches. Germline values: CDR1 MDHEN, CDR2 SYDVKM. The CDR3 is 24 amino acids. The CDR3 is CASSSAFSREQGESTQMMNTEAFF. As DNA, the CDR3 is TGTGCCAGCAGTTCCGCCTTTTCAAGAGAACAGGGGGAGTCGACCCAAATGATGAACACTGAAGCTTTCTTT.

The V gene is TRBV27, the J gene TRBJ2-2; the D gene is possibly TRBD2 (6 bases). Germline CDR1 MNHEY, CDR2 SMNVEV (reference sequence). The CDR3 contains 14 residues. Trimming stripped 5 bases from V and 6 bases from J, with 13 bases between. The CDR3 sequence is CASSPSWGAGELFF. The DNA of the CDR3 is TGTGCCAGCAGTCCATCTTGGGGGGCCGGGGAGCTGTTTTTT.

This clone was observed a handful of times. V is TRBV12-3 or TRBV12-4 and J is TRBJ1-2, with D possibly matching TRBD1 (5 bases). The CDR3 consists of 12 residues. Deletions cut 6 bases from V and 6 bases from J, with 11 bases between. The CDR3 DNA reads TGTGCCAGCAGCCAAAACAGGAATGGCTACACCTTC. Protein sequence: CASSQNRNGYTF.

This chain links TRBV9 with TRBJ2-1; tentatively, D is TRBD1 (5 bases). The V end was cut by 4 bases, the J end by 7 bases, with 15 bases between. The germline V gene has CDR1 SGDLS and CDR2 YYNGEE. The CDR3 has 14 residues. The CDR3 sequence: CASSLRPGKNEQFF. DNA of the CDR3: TGTGCCAGCAGCCTCAGGCCAGGGAAGAATGAGCAGTTCTTC.